The entry below describes one T cell receptor (beta chain). This entry comes from a study of blood T cell repertoires in COVID-19. Per the authors' pipeline: Amplifying reference gene primers gave estimates of nucleated cell counts. Here immunoSEQ multiplex PCR was the method, and the copy in TCRdb shows in-frame clones only, minus some. That table furnishes V, J and clone size, whereas the DNA furnished D and trimming. The sample has a few hundred thousand clones; just under 85% are singletons. The sequenced sample consisted of peripheral blood. The receptor's source is a woman aged 45 to 65 with active or convalescent COVID-19.

This chain's CDR3 is CASRPEGTEAFF. Written as DNA, the CDR3 is TGCGCCAGCCGCCCAGAGGGCACTGAAGCTTTCTTT. The chain carries TRBV10-2 and TRBJ1-1; D unclear. The CDR3 has 12 amino acids. Per germline, CDR1 WSHSY and CDR2 SAAADI. V lost 8 bases, J lost 4 bases, and 11 bases lay in between.